Below, 19 T cell receptor beta chains from the same sample are listed, as sequenced in a study of T-cell reconstitution after alpha-beta-depleted transplantation in children. Researchers prepared the TCRbeta library using unique molecular identifiers, the study reports. TCRdb called the PCR reads again in MiXCR, with one record for every CDR3 protein. The table has some 200,000 distinct CDR3 sequences, 14% to 15% seen once; the top ten hold approximately 13%. This specimen consisted of PBMCs from the stem cell graft donor, obtained from the stem cell graft. The receptors shown here come from a human donor who donated a stem cell graft to a child with acute lymphoblastic leukemia.

In this sample, this clonotype turned up many times. The genes are TRBV28 and TRBJ2-7, with 8 bases fitting TRBD2. The CDR3 extends over 15 amino acids. The germline gives CDR1 MDHEN, CDR2 SYDVKM. V gave up 5 bases and J gave up 0 bases; unmatched junction bases: 6. As DNA, the CDR3 is TGTGCCAGCAGTCCGACGGGACTAGTCTCCTACGAGCAGTACTTC. This codes for CASSPTGLVSYEQYF.

The V call is TRBV27, the J call TRBJ2-2, with D hard to call. This CDR3 has 13 amino acids. Between the trimmed V and J ends, which lost 6 bases and 2 bases, there was a span of 7 bases. Germline values: CDR1 MNHEY, CDR2 SMNVEV (reference sequence). The CDR3 is CASSPKNTGELFF. DNA of the CDR3: TGTGCCAGCAGCCCAAAAAACACCGGGGAGCTGTTTTTT.

This clonotype was detected ten times or more. The chain combines TRBV5-1 with TRBJ1-1; 7 bases fit TRBD1. The CDR3 spans 15 residues. J gave up 4 bases and V 3 bases, and 9 bases lay outside the gene matches. Germline loops: CDR1 SGHRS, CDR2 YFSETQ. In nucleotides, the CDR3 is TGCGCCAGCAGCTCTTTCCAGGGGGGAGGCACTGAAGCTTTCTTT. This encodes CASSSFQGGGTEAFF.

This clonotype was recorded many times. The rearrangement uses TRBV29-1 and TRBJ2-1; D unresolved. CDR1 and CDR2 from the germline V gene are SQVTM and ANQGSEA. The V and J ends lost 3 bases and 3 bases respectively, with 9 bases between them. This CDR3 has 13 residues. CDR3 DNA sequence: TGCAGCGTTGACAGGCAGGACTACAATGAGCAGTTCTTC. Its translation is CSVDRQDYNEQFF.

This clonotype was observed at least ten times. V is TRBV20-1 and J is TRBJ1-1; TRBD1 aligns across 9 bases. The CDR3 sequence is 12 residues long. From germline, CDR1 is DFQATT and CDR2 SNEGSKA (reference sequence). J gave up 3 bases and V 7 bases, and 3 bases lay outside the gene matches. CDR3 region: CSGTGGYTEAFF. For the CDR3, the DNA is TGCAGTGGCACAGGGGGCTACACTGAAGCTTTCTTT.

Remarks on this clonotype: At one of its ends the junction is not consistent with the germline gene, which may arise from a read error. This chain links TRBV5-1 with TRBJ1-5, with 10 bases that match TRBD1. Germline-derived CDR1 and CDR2 are SGHRS and YFSETQ. The CDR3 is 15 amino acids. The CDR3 here is CASSLDGTGDQPQQF. The CDR3 DNA sequence: TGCGCCAGCAGCTTGGATGGGACAGGGGATCAGCCCCAGCAGTTT.

The table lists this clonotype with many counts. The chain recombines TRBV10-3 with TRBJ2-2; D possibly corresponds to TRBD2 (6 bases). CDR3 length equals 15 residues. Trimming pared 9 bases from V and 2 bases from J, leaving 16 bases between. Per germline, CDR1 ENHRY and CDR2 SYGVKD. The CDR3 loop reads CAMRLDQFNTGELFF. The CDR3, as DNA: TGTGCCATGAGACTAGACCAATTTAACACCGGGGAGCTGTTTTTT.

Comments on this clonotype: Possible read error: a much larger clone is one base away. The chain combines TRBV5-1 with TRBJ1-4; 10 nucleotides align to TRBD1. The germline CDR1 and CDR2 sequences are SGHRS and YFSETQ. The CDR3 is made up of 17 amino acids. The CDR3 is CTSSLGDRGATNEKLFF. In DNA, the CDR3 is TGCACCAGCAGCTTGGGGGACAGGGGAGCAACTAATGAAAAACTGTTTTTT.

This clonotype was recorded at least ten times. The chain has TRBV4-2 and TRBJ2-7, with D hard to call. The ends were cut back, 0 bases at V and 9 bases at J, with 18 bases in the middle. In germline, CDR1 is LGHNA, CDR2 YNFKEQ. The length of the CDR3 is 15 residues. The CDR3 loop reads CASSQDYGFPVAQYF. The CDR3 DNA is TGTGCCAGCAGCCAAGATTACGGGTTCCCTGTTGCGCAGTACTTC.

J is TRBJ2-7 and V is TRBV18, with 8 bases that match TRBD1. Germline V gene data show CDR1 as KGHSH and CDR2 as LQKENI. The CDR3 loop spans 15 amino acids. Unmatched junction bases numbered 3, after V lost 0 bases and J lost 2 bases. CDR3 protein: CASSPPGQGTYEQYF. CDR3 bases: TGTGCCAGCTCACCACCAGGACAGGGAACCTACGAGCAGTACTTC.

On this clonotype: Germline is not matched at one junction end, which may reflect a read error. The chain recombines TRBV5-1 with TRBJ2-1, with D possibly being TRBD1 or TRBD2 (5 bases each). Germline V lookup: CDR1 SGHRS, CDR2 YFSETQ. This CDR3 is built from 15 residues. DNA for the CDR3: TGTGCCAGCTCACCGACTACAGGCTCCTACAATGAGCAGTTCTTC. It specifies CASSPTTGSYNEQFF.

This clonotype was recorded many times. The chain carries TRBV29-1 and TRBJ2-7; D ambiguous. V lost 4 bases and J 6 bases, leaving 10 bases between the germline ends. The CDR3 loop spans 11 amino acids. In germline, CDR1 is SQVTM, CDR2 ANQGSEA. The chain's CDR3 is CSVGPHSEQYF. CDR3 bases: TGCAGCGTTGGTCCACACAGCGAGCAGTACTTC.

This clonotype was counted many times. This sequence joins TRBV5-5 and TRBJ2-1; D is undetermined. Per germline, CDR1 SGHKS and CDR2 YYEKEE (reference sequence). Trimming stripped 0 bases from V and 2 bases from J, with 9 bases between. This CDR3 spans 15 amino acids. CDR3 DNA: TGTGCCAGCAGCTTGGCGTACCCGACCTACAATGAGCAGTTCTTC. The encoded protein is CASSLAYPTYNEQFF. Supplemented by reference TRBV5-5 and TRBJ2-1, the full variable domain reads DAGVTQSPTHLIKTRGQQVTLRCSPISGHKSVSWYQQVLGQGPQFIFQYYEKEERGRGNFPDRFSARQFPNYSSELNVNALLLGDSALYLCASSLAYPTYNEQFFGPGTRLTVL.

On this clonotype: One base away lies a much larger clone, so this may be a sequencing read error. V usage is TRBV20-1 and J usage is TRBJ2-7; D is possibly TRBD2 (6 bases). This CDR3 comprises 15 residues. V lost 6 bases and J 4 bases, leaving 22 bases between the germline ends. The germline V gene has CDR1 DFQATT and CDR2 SNEGSKA (reference sequence). CDR3 in amino acids: CSAIPHSGDEYEQYF. Written as DNA, the CDR3 is TGCAGTGCCATTCCCCATAGCGGCGATGAGTACGAGCAGTACTTC.

This clonotype was seen ten or more times. The V call is TRBV6-4, the J call TRBJ2-1, with 13 bases that match TRBD2. The CDR3 contains 19 residues. Germline CDR1 reads MRHNA; CDR2 reads SNTAGT. With 6 bases clipped from V and 3 bases from J, the junction kept 14 bases outside the gene matches. CDR3 loop: CASSSQTQGLAGLYNEQFF. DNA of the CDR3: TGTGCCAGCAGCTCACAAACACAGGGACTAGCGGGACTCTACAATGAGCAGTTCTTC.

This clonotype was counted ten times or more. J is TRBJ2-1 and V is TRBV12-3 or TRBV12-4; TRBD2 is a possible D gene (5 bases). V lost 1 base and J lost 5, with 9 bases in between. The CDR3 extends over 14 amino acids. CDR3 DNA: TGTGCCAGCAGTTTAGAGGACTCGGACAATGAGCAGTTCTTC. It encodes CASSLEDSDNEQFF.

A few counts support this clonotype. The chain uses TRBV6-2 or TRBV6-3 and TRBJ2-7, with TRBD1 matching 7 bases. CDR1 and CDR2 (germline): MNHEY, SVGEGT. The length of the CDR3 is 15 residues. V lost 5 bases and J lost 4; bases outside the gene matches: 11. The CDR3 DNA reads as TGTGCCAGCAGTCCCGGCAAGGGGGCGAGGTACGAGCAGTACTTC. Translated: CASSPGKGARYEQYF.

In this sample, this clonotype turned up many times. This sequence joins TRBV7-9 and TRBJ1-2; tentative D call: TRBD1 (5 bases). The CDR3 is 15 amino acids. V lost 2 bases to trimming and J lost 2 bases, with 12 bases between them. Germline V gene lookup returns CDR1 SEHNR and CDR2 FQNEAQ (reference sequence). CDR3 in amino acids: CASSLSQGGNYGYTF. CDR3 nucleotide sequence: TGTGCCAGCAGCTTAAGTCAGGGTGGCAACTATGGCTACACCTTC.

This chain links TRBV27 with TRBJ2-3; 13 positions match TRBD2. With V trimmed by 5 bases and J by 5 bases, 7 bases remained unmatched. Germline CDR1 is MNHEY and CDR2 is SMNVEV (reference sequence). The CDR3 runs 16 residues. The CDR3 DNA reads TGTGCCAGCAGTGTAACTAGCGGGAGGGCCAGAGATACGCAGTATTTT. This translates into CASSVTSGRARDTQYF.